These 31 T cell receptor beta chains came from one sample sequenced in a study of shared clonotypes between healthy human individuals. Naive CD8 cells lacked CD45RO, underwent positive selection for CCR7 and left out terminally differentiated effector memory CD45RA+ cells. Sequencing was performed with immunoSEQ multiplex PCR; in TCRdb, only in-frame clones are kept and a portion is missing. The sample includes 1.5 million to 2.5 million clones, roughly 95% seen only once; the top ten take around 1.2%. What was sequenced was naive CD8+ T cells sorted from blood. The receptors shown here come from a man between 18 and 35 years old in good health.

The chain couples TRBV7-9 to TRBJ2-7, with D maybe TRBD1 (5 bases). V gave up 11 bases and J gave up 0 bases, with 17 bases separating them. Per germline, CDR1 SEHNR and CDR2 FQNEAQ (reference sequence). The CDR3 totals 14 residues. The CDR3 here is CAWVKQDDSYEQYF. Here the CDR3 DNA reads TGTGCCTGGGTCAAACAGGACGACTCCTACGAGCAGTACTTC.

Details on this clone: Other DNA sequences of this sample code for an identical CDR3. In nucleotides, the CDR3 is TGTGCCAGCAGCCTCGAACTAGCGGGAGTCAATGAGCAGTTCTTC. It is translated as CASSLELAGVNEQFF. This chain joins TRBV5-6 and TRBJ2-1; TRBD2 aligns across 11 bases. The germline CDR1 and CDR2 sequences are SGHDT and YYEEEE. Unmatched junction bases numbered 6, after V lost 4 bases and J lost 6 bases. CDR3 size: 15 residues.

This chain uses TRBV11-2 with TRBJ2-7; 7 nucleotides align to TRBD1. Trimming took 5 bases from V and 4 from J; bases not matched to a gene: 14. The CDR3 has 16 residues. The V gene's germline CDR1 is SGHAT and CDR2 FQNNGV. In DNA form, the CDR3 reads TGTGCCAGCAGCCCTGGCCCGGGACAGCCGGATTACGAGCAGTACTTC. Translating it yields CASSPGPGQPDYEQYF.

This clone occurred once. V gene TRBV7-9 combines with J gene TRBJ2-2; TRBD2 aligns across 7 bases. Looked up from germline, CDR1 is SEHNR and CDR2 is FQNEAQ (reference sequence). The CDR3 consists of 17 residues. With 5 bases clipped from V and 2 bases from J, the junction kept 11 bases outside the gene matches. The CDR3 DNA follows: TGTGCCAGCAGCCCCGGCCGGGGCGGGAGCAACACCGGGGAGCTGTTTTTT. This encodes CASSPGRGGSNTGELFF.

CDR3: CASSQGGRGGTEAFF. DNA of the CDR3: TGCGCCAGCAGCCAAGGCGGCCGGGGAGGCACTGAAGCTTTCTTT. This chain links TRBV4-1 with TRBJ1-1; no clear D. Between the trimmed V and J ends, which lost 1 base and 4 bases, there was a span of 13 bases. CDR1 is MGHRA and CDR2 is YSYEKL in the germline V gene. The CDR3 covers 15 residues.

This clone appeared a single time. V gene TRBV27 combines with J gene TRBJ2-1; a possible D gene is TRBD1 (6 bases). Trimming pared 2 bases from V and 8 bases from J, leaving 16 bases between. This CDR3 comprises 15 residues. Germline CDR1 and CDR2: MNHEY and SMNVEV (reference sequence). The CDR3 reads CASSLLGQLSDEQFF. The CDR3 nucleotides are TGTGCCAGCAGTTTACTCGGACAGTTAAGCGATGAGCAGTTCTTC.

CDR3 loop: CASSIGTSVQETQYF. The DNA of the CDR3 is TGTGCCAGTAGTATAGGGACATCGGTCCAAGAGACCCAGTACTTC. The rearrangement joins TRBV19 to TRBJ2-5; TRBD1 might be the D (5 bases). V lost 1 base to trimming and J lost 1 base, with 10 bases between them. The germline V gene has CDR1 LNHDA and CDR2 SQIVND (reference sequence). This CDR3 is 15 amino acids long.

Notes on this clone: The sample has other DNA sequences that encode this CDR3 too. The V call is TRBV5-4, the J call TRBJ2-1; 7 positions match TRBD2. From germline, CDR1 is SGHNT and CDR2 YYREEE (reference sequence). Unmatched junction bases numbered 4, after V lost 4 bases and J lost 3 bases. The CDR3 consists of 14 residues. For the CDR3, the DNA is TGTGCCAGCAGCCCAGGGACTAACTACAATGAGCAGTTCTTC. Translating gives CASSPGTNYNEQFF.

This clone was seen just once. The gene calls are TRBV6-6 and TRBJ1-4; D is undetermined. CDR3 length equals 12 residues. CDR1 MNHNY and CDR2 SVGAGI come from the germline V gene (reference sequence). Trimming took off 0 bases at V and 10 bases at J, with 6 bases between the two ends. Written as DNA, the CDR3 is TGTGCCAGCAGTTACTCAGGAGGAAAACTGTTTTTT. Amino acids: CASSYSGGKLFF.

The chain has TRBV7-9 and TRBJ2-1, with 8 bases matching TRBD1. Losses at the gene ends were 5 bases for V and 7 bases for J; bases not matched to a gene: 13. Germline V gives CDR1 SEHNR, CDR2 FQNEAQ (reference sequence). This CDR3 region has 16 residues. CDR3 bases: TGTGCCAGCAGCCCAGGTACAGGGGGAAGGGAAAATGAGCAGTTCTTC. Translation gives CASSPGTGGRENEQFF.

This chain uses TRBV4-1 with TRBJ1-1; the D is unclear. The CDR3 is 13 amino acids. Germline CDR1 reads MGHRA; CDR2 reads YSYEKL. Trimming pared 2 bases from V and 7 bases from J, leaving 11 bases between. Here the CDR3 DNA reads TGCGCCAGCAGCCAAAAACCGGGGATTGAAGCTTTCTTT. Its protein is CASSQKPGIEAFF.

This chain joins TRBV30 and TRBJ1-1, with no clear D. The length of the CDR3 is 12 residues. Germline CDR1 reads GTSNPN; CDR2 reads SVGIG (reference sequence). The V end was cut by 5 bases, the J end by 0 bases, with 7 bases between. The CDR3 here is CAWADVNTEAFF. CDR3 DNA sequence: TGTGCCTGGGCAGACGTGAACACTGAAGCTTTCTTT.

In its sample, this clone was seen once. The gene calls are TRBV4-1 and TRBJ1-2, with TRBD1 matching over 10 bases. The CDR3 runs 15 residues. The germline V gene encodes CDR1 MGHRA and CDR2 YSYEKL. Germline trimming cut 0 bases from V and 4 bases from J; bases unmatched to any gene: 2. The CDR3, as DNA: TGCGCCAGCAGCCAAGAGGACAGGGGGACCTATGGCTACACCTTC. Protein sequence: CASSQEDRGTYGYTF.

The rearrangement links TRBV27 to TRBJ2-1; the D is unclear. The CDR3 length is 14 residues. CDR1 MNHEY and CDR2 SMNVEV come from the germline V gene (reference sequence). V was trimmed by 5 bases and J by 7 bases, leaving 15 bases between them. Here the CDR3 DNA reads TGTGCCAGCAGTCAACGCCTTCCCGGTAATGAGCAGTTCTTC. Translated: CASSQRLPGNEQFF.

The gene calls are TRBV10-3 and TRBJ2-3; D may be TRBD1 (6 bases). This CDR3 is built from 15 residues. The V end was cut by 3 bases, the J end by 2 bases, with 12 bases between. Germline CDR1 reads ENHRY; CDR2 reads SYGVKD. Here the CDR3 reads CAISDPGHLTDTQYF. Here the CDR3 DNA reads TGTGCCATCAGTGATCCGGGACACCTCACAGATACGCAGTATTTT.

This rearrangement joins TRBV19 to TRBJ2-7; 16 bases are a match to TRBD2. The CDR3 runs 18 residues. Germline CDR1 LNHDA, CDR2 SQIVND (reference sequence). With V trimmed by 5 bases and J by 2 bases, 9 bases remained unmatched. The CDR3 here is CASSAGLAGGPGTYEQYF. CDR3 sequence (DNA): TGTGCCAGTAGTGCGGGACTAGCGGGAGGGCCAGGAACCTACGAGCAGTACTTC. The entire variable domain, with the rest obtained from reference TRBV19 and TRBJ2-7, is as follows: DGGITQSPKYLFRKEGQNVTLSCEQNLNHDAMYWYRQDPGQGLRLIYYSQIVNDFQKGDIAEGYSVSREKKESFPLTVTSAQKNPTAFYLCASSAGLAGGPGTYEQYFGPGTRLTVT.

This clone has a single count. CDR3 region: CASSPGVAEIQETQYF. The DNA for the CDR3 is TGCGCCAGCAGCCCCGGGGTAGCGGAGATCCAAGAGACCCAGTACTTC. The gene calls are TRBV5-1 and TRBJ2-5, with D maybe TRBD2 (6 bases). Germline CDR1 SGHRS, CDR2 YFSETQ. The CDR3 covers 16 residues. With 4 bases removed from V and 1 base from J, the gap between germline ends came to 17 bases.

V is TRBV4-2 and J is TRBJ2-7, with D tentatively TRBD2 (6 bases). The CDR3 has 14 amino acids. The ends were cut back, 2 bases at V and 2 bases at J, with 10 bases in the middle. The germline V gene has CDR1 LGHNA and CDR2 YNFKEQ. Written as DNA, the CDR3 is TGTGCCAGCAGCCAACGGGACTTACCCTACGAGCAGTACTTC. Amino acid sequence: CASSQRDLPYEQYF.

The J gene is TRBJ2-1, the V gene TRBV18; TRBD2 aligns across 8 bases. CDR3 length: 16 amino acids. The V gene end was trimmed by 3 bases and the J gene end by 0 bases; junction bases not matched to a gene: 4. Germline CDR1 reads KGHSH; CDR2 reads LQKENI. The chain's CDR3 is CASSPGLAPSYNEQFF. CDR3 sequence (DNA): TGTGCCAGCTCACCCGGACTAGCACCCTCCTACAATGAGCAGTTCTTC.

This chain links TRBV15 with TRBJ2-7; D is perhaps TRBD1 or TRBD2 (6 bases each). Per germline, CDR1 LNHNV and CDR2 YYDKDF (reference sequence). The CDR3 loop spans 16 amino acids. Trimming took 5 bases from V and 2 from J, leaving 19 bases between them. The CDR3 DNA reads TGTGCCACCAGCGGGGGGCATTTTGAGGGAACCTACGAGCAGTACTTC. The encoded protein is CATSGGHFEGTYEQYF.

This sequence joins TRBV7-6 and TRBJ2-3; the D is unclear. Trimming pared 4 bases from V and 4 bases from J, leaving 6 bases between. The germline V gene has CDR1 SGHVS and CDR2 FNYEAQ. The CDR3 is 12 residues long. CDR3 nucleotides: TGTGCCAGCAGCTCCCCCGCAGATACGCAGTATTTT. Protein: CASSSPADTQYF.

The sample holds one count of this clone. The V gene is TRBV7-8, the J gene TRBJ1-1; D may be TRBD1 (5 bases). Germline-derived CDR1 and CDR2 are SGHVS and FQNEAQ. V dropped 5 bases and J dropped 1 base, with 14 bases sitting between them. This CDR3 spans 15 amino acids. DNA for the CDR3: TGTGCCAGCAGCGTTCCACAGGAAGCGAACACTGAAGCTTTCTTT. Translating gives CASSVPQEANTEAFF.

As for this clone: Other DNA sequences in the sample encode the same CDR3. The V call is TRBV27, the J call TRBJ2-7; possibly TRBD1 for D (6 bases). The CDR3 covers 14 residues. The V and J ends lost 0 bases and 2 bases respectively, with 8 bases between them. Germline V lookup: CDR1 MNHEY, CDR2 SMNVEV (reference sequence). Written as DNA, the CDR3 is TGTGCCAGCAGTTTATCAGGGGGAACCTACGAGCAGTACTTC. This sequence encodes CASSLSGGTYEQYF.

The J gene is TRBJ1-5, the V gene TRBV2; 7 bases are a match to TRBD1. V was clipped by 3 bases and J by 1 base; unmatched bases: 0. This CDR3 contains 14 residues. The germline V gene has CDR1 SNHLY and CDR2 FYNNEI. CDR3 DNA sequence: TGTGCCAGCAGTGAGACAGGGAGCAATCAGCCCCAGCATTTT. Translating it yields CASSETGSNQPQHF.

This clone appeared a single time. This chain uses TRBV2 with TRBJ2-1; D may be TRBD1 (6 bases). V gave up 9 bases and J gave up 3 bases, with 9 bases separating them. CDR1 is SNHLY and CDR2 is FYNNEI in the germline V gene. The CDR3 totals 12 residues. The CDR3 loop reads CARTDSYNEQFF. As DNA, the CDR3 is TGTGCCAGGACGGACAGCTACAATGAGCAGTTCTTC.

To note about this clone: Mismatch with germline at one junction end may stem from a read error. The V call is TRBV7-8, the J call TRBJ2-7; a weak D match, TRBD2 (5 bases). The CDR3 totals 13 residues. The germline CDR1 and CDR2 sequences are SGHVS and FQNEAQ. CDR3 DNA sequence: TGTGCCAGCAGCCTAGCTACCTGGGGCGAGCAGTACTTC. This translates into CASSLATWGEQYF.

The chain uses TRBV27 and TRBJ2-5; D unclear. The J call may be in error: the DNA end matches TRBJ2-7 better. Per germline, CDR1 MNHEY and CDR2 SMNVEV (reference sequence). The CDR3 extends over 12 amino acids. CDR3 in amino acids: CASSPPSYEQYF. In DNA, the CDR3 is TGTGCCAGCAGTCCTCCCTCATACGAGCAGTACTTC.

V gene TRBV19 combines with J gene TRBJ2-3; 9 bases match TRBD2. This CDR3 has 16 amino acids. V lost 5 bases, J lost 2 bases, and 8 bases stayed unmatched. The germline gives CDR1 LNHDA, CDR2 SQIVND (reference sequence). This CDR3 reads CASSEHSGGLTDTQYF. The CDR3 DNA is TGTGCCAGTAGTGAGCATAGCGGGGGCCTCACAGATACGCAGTATTTT.

This chain links TRBV11-2 with TRBJ1-2; D not certain. CDR1 SGHAT and CDR2 FQNNGV come from the germline V gene. The CDR3 runs 15 residues. Between the trimmed V and J ends, which lost 2 bases and 3 bases, there was a span of 13 bases. This CDR3 reads CASSLPDRVDYGYTF. CDR3 nucleotide sequence: TGTGCCAGCAGCTTACCCGACCGAGTAGACTATGGCTACACCTTC. Complete variable domain (other parts from reference TRBV11-2 and TRBJ1-2): EAGVAQSPRYKIIEKRQSVAFWCNPISGHATLYWYQQILGQGPKLLIQFQNNGVVDDSQLPKDRFSAERLKGVDSTLKIQPAKLEDSAVYLCASSLPDRVDYGYTFGSGTRLTVV.

This chain links TRBV7-6 with TRBJ2-7, with D perhaps TRBD2 (5 bases). V lost 0 bases and J lost 5, with 14 bases in between. From germline, CDR1 is SGHVS and CDR2 FNYEAQ. CDR3 length: 15 residues. The chain's CDR3 is CASSLAALAGHEQYF. The CDR3 region has the DNA TGTGCCAGCAGCTTAGCCGCCCTAGCAGGCCACGAGCAGTACTTC.

V and J are TRBV7-9 and TRBJ1-4; no definite D call. V lost 1 base, J lost 8 bases, and 8 bases lay in between. The CDR3 contains 13 residues. Germline CDR1 SEHNR, CDR2 FQNEAQ (reference sequence). CDR3 residues: CASSLVRGEKLFF. The CDR3 coding sequence is TGTGCCAGCAGCTTAGTTCGGGGAGAAAAACTGTTTTTT.